A selection of T cell receptor beta chains follows, all from one sample in a study of CD8+ T cells in alopecia areata. Some clones are missing from TCRdb's copy, which holds only in-frame ones; the method was immunoSEQ multiplex PCR. The sample shows about 180,000 clones, approximately 50% of them seen only once. Sequenced material: CD8+ T cells sorted from blood, taken around week 54, from a patient treated with tofacitinib. Receptors were obtained from a human donor with alopecia areata. CDR3s include the opening cysteine and the closing phenylalanine or tryptophan. The order of the fields is J gene, clone size, V gene, D gene, CDR3 protein, CDR3 DNA. The D gene is left open where the match is weak. Clone size, where shown, is once, few, many, or a class for clones that have expanded.

TRBJ2-1	NA	TRBV7-9	TRBD2	CASSLERGPEGQFF	TGTGCCAGCAGCTTAGAGCGGGGGCCCGAGGGGCAGTTCTTC
TRBJ1-1	NA	TRBV4-1	NA	CASSQPLRDTEAFF	TGCGCCAGCAGTCAACCTTTACGAGACACTGAAGCTTTCTTT
TRBJ2-1	NA	TRBV29-1	NA	CSVEEPGNNEQFF	TGCAGCGTTGAGGAACCGGGCAACAATGAGCAGTTCTTC
TRBJ1-1	NA	TRBV7-2	NA	CASSYKNRNTEAFF	TGTGCCAGCAGCTATAAGAACAGGAACACTGAAGCTTTCTTT
TRBJ2-1	NA	TRBV7-6	TRBD2	CASSWAGGIDEQFF	TGTGCCAGCAGCTGGGCGGGGGGGATCGATGAGCAGTTCTTC
TRBJ2-3	NA	TRBV27	NA	CASSLYPFSTDTQYF	TGTGCCAGCAGTTTATATCCGTTTAGCACAGATACGCAGTATTTT
TRBJ2-3	NA	TRBV5-1	NA	CASSLVRREDTQYF	TGCGCCAGCAGCTTGGTCCGGCGGGAAGATACGCAGTATTTT
TRBJ2-1	NA	TRBV2	TRBD1	CASSQWDRGLDNEQFF	TGTGCCAGCAGTCAATGGGACAGGGGGCTCGACAATGAGCAGTTCTTC
TRBJ2-7	once	TRBV27	TRBD1	CASSPRTGSSYEQYF	TGTGCCAGCAGTCCCCGGACAGGGAGCTCCTACGAGCAGTACTTC
TRBJ1-5	NA	TRBV4-1	NA	CASSRQWDSNQPQHF	TGCGCCAGCAGCCGCCAATGGGATAGCAATCAGCCCCAGCATTTT
TRBJ2-7	NA	TRBV13	NA	CASSTGLSYEQYF	TGTGCCAGCAGCACGGGCCTCTCCTACGAGCAGTACTTC
TRBJ2-1	NA	TRBV9	NA	CASSEGSTNYNEQFF	TGTGCCAGCAGCGAGGGGTCGACGAACTACAATGAGCAGTTCTTC
TRBJ2-1	NA	TRBV11-2	TRBD1	CASRGTGGENEQFF	TGTGCCAGCAGGGGGACAGGGGGAGAGAATGAGCAGTTCTTC
TRBJ1-2	NA	TRBV7-9	TRBD1	CASSSTRTGGLIGYTF	TGTGCCAGCAGCTCGACCCGGACAGGGGGCTTAATTGGCTACACCTTC
TRBJ2-2	NA	TRBV27	NA	CASSLLSTGELFF	TGTGCCAGCAGTTTACTCTCCACCGGGGAGCTGTTTTTT
TRBJ2-3	NA	TRBV7-2	NA	CASSLGLFGGAYTDTQYF	TGTGCCAGCAGCTTAGGATTATTTGGGGGGGCGTACACAGATACGCAGTATTTT
TRBJ1-2	once	TRBV15	NA	CATSIAMGAGNYGYTF	TGTGCCACCAGCATCGCCATGGGGGCAGGGAACTATGGCTACACCTTC
TRBJ1-2	NA	TRBV6-5	TRBD1	CASNQKGGWGYTF	TGTGCCAGCAACCAAAAAGGGGGCTGGGGCTACACCTTC
TRBJ2-2	NA	TRBV5-1	NA	CASRPQTMNTGELFF	TGCGCCAGCCGCCCTCAGACCATGAACACCGGGGAGCTGTTTTTT
TRBJ1-2	few	TRBV29-1	NA	CSVAGGAPSAGYTF	TGCAGCGTTGCCGGGGGGGCGCCCTCGGCTGGCTACACCTTC
TRBJ1-2	NA	TRBV30	NA	CACQFSGTGYGYTF	TGTGCCTGCCAATTCTCGGGGACGGGCTATGGCTACACCTTC
TRBJ2-5	NA	TRBV9	NA	CASSPRGGVQETQYF	TGTGCCAGCAGCCCCAGGGGCGGAGTCCAAGAGACCCAGTACTTC
TRBJ1-1	few	TRBV7-8	NA	CASSQQGRYNTEAFF	TGTGCCAGCTCCCAGCAAGGCCGCTACAACACTGAAGCTTTCTTT
TRBJ2-3	once	TRBV13	TRBD2	CASRISGEVFTDTQYF	TGTGCCAGCAGGATCAGCGGGGAGGTATTCACAGATACGCAGTATTTT
TRBJ1-1	few	TRBV13	TRBD1	CASSLDRETEAFF	TGTGCCAGCAGCCTGGACAGGGAAACTGAAGCTTTCTTT
TRBJ2-5	NA	TRBV29-1	NA	CSVERVYGSETQYF	TGCAGCGTTGAAAGGGTTTATGGATCCGAGACCCAGTACTTC
TRBJ2-4	NA	TRBV6-5	NA	CASTEGPQNIQYF	TGTGCCAGCACCGAGGGGCCCCAAAACATTCAGTACTTC
TRBJ2-3	NA	TRBV10-3	TRBD1	CAISESGDRVTDTQYF	TGTGCCATCAGTGAGTCGGGGGACAGGGTCACAGATACGCAGTATTTT
TRBJ2-5	NA	TRBV5-1	TRBD1	CASSWRTGGETQYF	TGCGCCAGCAGCTGGAGGACAGGGGGAGAGACCCAGTACTTC
TRBJ2-7	NA	TRBV11-2	TRBD2	CASSPGTTYEQYF	TGTGCCAGCAGCCCCGGGACTACCTACGAGCAGTACTTC
TRBJ2-7	NA	TRBV10-2	TRBD2	CASSKDSGGGEQYF	TGCGCCAGCAGTAAGGACAGCGGGGGGGGCGAGCAGTACTTC
TRBJ1-6	NA	TRBV2	NA	CASSDPTGIGSPLHF	TGTGCCAGCAGTGACCCTACAGGGATTGGATCACCCCTCCACTTT
TRBJ2-7	NA	TRBV30	NA	CAWSKAYEQYF	TGTGCCTGGAGTAAGGCATACGAGCAGTACTTC
TRBJ2-7	NA	TRBV7-9	TRBD1	CASLNEGTGVGEQYF	TGTGCCAGCCTTAACGAAGGGACAGGGGTCGGCGAGCAGTACTTC
TRBJ2-3	NA	TRBV5-1	TRBD1	CASSPGQDTDTQYF	TGCGCCAGCAGCCCGGGACAGGACACAGATACGCAGTATTTT
TRBJ2-1	NA	TRBV6-5	NA	CASSYLGPDYNEQFF	TGTGCCAGCAGTTACCTAGGACCCGACTACAATGAGCAGTTCTTC
TRBJ1-1	few	TRBV30	NA	CACPGKGWTEAFF	TGTGCCTGCCCGGGCAAGGGCTGGACTGAAGCTTTCTTT
TRBJ1-5	NA	TRBV6-5	TRBD1	CASSRTGTNQPQHF	TGTGCCAGCAGTCGGACAGGGACCAATCAGCCCCAGCATTTT
TRBJ1-5	few	TRBV4-1	TRBD1	CASSQGDGQVNQPQHF	TGCGCCAGCAGCCAAGGTGACGGACAGGTCAATCAGCCCCAGCATTTT
TRBJ2-5	few	TRBV13	NA	CASSLGRETQYF	TGTGCCAGCAGCTTAGGACGAGAGACCCAGTACTTC
TRBJ2-7	NA	TRBV29-1	TRBD1	CSVEVGDSPYEQYF	TGCAGCGTTGAAGTGGGGGACAGCCCTTACGAGCAGTACTTC
TRBJ1-2	NA	TRBV6-6	NA	CASSGRENGYTF	TGTGCCAGCAGTGGCAGGGAAAATGGCTACACCTTC
TRBJ1-1	NA	TRBV5-6	NA	CASSRVLDTEAFF	TGTGCCAGCAGCAGGGTCCTAGACACTGAAGCTTTCTTT
TRBJ2-7	NA	TRBV6-5	NA	CASSFEGSEQYF	TGTGCCAGCAGTTTTGAGGGCTCAGAGCAGTACTTC
TRBJ2-7	few	TRBV9	TRBD1	CASSPRGQAYEQYF	TGTGCCAGCAGCCCGAGGGGACAGGCCTACGAGCAGTACTTC
TRBJ2-7	NA	TRBV29-1	NA	CSATGTSYEQYF	TGCAGCGCCACCGGGACCTCCTACGAGCAGTACTTC
TRBJ2-7	NA	TRBV6-5	NA	CASSYSGPTYEQYF	TGTGCCAGCAGTTACTCCGGACCCACCTACGAGCAGTACTTC
TRBJ2-2	NA	TRBV5-6	NA	CASQRGSHTGELFF	TGTGCCAGCCAACGAGGGAGTCACACCGGGGAGCTGTTTTTT
TRBJ2-7	NA	TRBV7-8	NA	CASSLVDKTYEQYF	TGTGCCAGCAGTCTTGTGGACAAAACCTACGAGCAGTACTTC
TRBJ1-5	NA	TRBV4-1	TRBD1	CASSDRQGVSNQPQHF	TGCGCCAGCAGCGACCGACAGGGGGTGAGCAATCAGCCCCAGCATTTT
TRBJ1-2	few	TRBV30	NA	CAWNRRNNYGYTF	TGTGCCTGGAATCGCAGGAATAACTATGGCTACACCTTC